The present TCR beta chain was sequenced within a study of metastatic and nonmetastatic thyroid tumors. Study-wide background: Across blood and tumor or nodule tissue, repertoires from malignant and benign thyroid patients were compared with one another.

Each patient came to thyroid surgery without any prior treatment (of any kind). Trimming removed 8 bases from V and 5 bases from J; junction bases left unmatched: 5. CDR1 is LNHDA and CDR2 is SQIVND in the germline V gene (reference sequence). The CDR3 contains 13 residues. Findings of the study overall: It was reportedly found that TCR beta diversity was significantly higher in malignant thyroid tumors than in benign nodules, a difference seen in both blood and tumor samples.

Per the authors' pipeline: It was from CDR3 differences across clinicopathological groups that a distant-metastasis classifier for papillary thyroid cancer was built. TCRdb re-analyzed the PCR reads using MiXCR. The V and J calls follow TCRdb's processing rather than the paper's. The sample has approximately 6,900 clones, roughly a quarter seen once; the top ten hold about 16%. Points on this clone: The antigen is unknown.

This TCR was sampled from a male donor with papillary thyroid cancer or a benign thyroid nodule (not recorded which). Some clones in this sample may be carry-over from other donors' samples. The specimen was adjacent normal tissue. The J gene is TRBJ2-1, the V gene TRBV19; 8 bases match TRBD2. The CDR3 DNA sequence: TGTGCCAGTCGCGGGGGGTCCGACAATGAGCAGTTCTTC. As protein: CASRGGSDNEQFF. The whole variable domain, remainder taken from reference TRBV19 and TRBJ2-1, is DGGITQSPKYLFRKEGQNVTLSCEQNLNHDAMYWYRQDPGQGLRLIYYSQIVNDFQKGDIAEGYSVSREKKESFPLTVTSAQKNPTAFYLCASRGGSDNEQFFGPGTRLTVL.